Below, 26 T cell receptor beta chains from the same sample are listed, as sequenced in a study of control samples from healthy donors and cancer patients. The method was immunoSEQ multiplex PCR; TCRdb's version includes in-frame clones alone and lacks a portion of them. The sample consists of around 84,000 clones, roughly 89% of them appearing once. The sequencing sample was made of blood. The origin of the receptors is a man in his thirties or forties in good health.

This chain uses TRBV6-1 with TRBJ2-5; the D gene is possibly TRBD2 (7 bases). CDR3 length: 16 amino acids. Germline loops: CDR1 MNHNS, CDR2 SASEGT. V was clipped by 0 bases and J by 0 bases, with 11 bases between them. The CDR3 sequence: CASSEARGGNQETQYF. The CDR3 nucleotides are TGTGCCAGCAGTGAAGCTAGGGGGGGTAACCAAGAGACCCAGTACTTC.

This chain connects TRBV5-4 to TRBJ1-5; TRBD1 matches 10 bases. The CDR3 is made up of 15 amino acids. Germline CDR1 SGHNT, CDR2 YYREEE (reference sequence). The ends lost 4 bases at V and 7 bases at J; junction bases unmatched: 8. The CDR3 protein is CASSQDPGQGQPQHF. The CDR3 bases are TGTGCCAGCAGCCAAGACCCGGGACAGGGGCAGCCCCAGCATTTT. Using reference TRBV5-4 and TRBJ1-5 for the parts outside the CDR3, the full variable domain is ETGVTQSPTHLIKTRGQQVTLRCSSQSGHNTVSWYQQALGQGPQFIFQYYREEENGRGNFPPRFSGLQFPNYSSELNVNALELDDSALYLCASSQDPGQGQPQHFGDGTRLSIL.

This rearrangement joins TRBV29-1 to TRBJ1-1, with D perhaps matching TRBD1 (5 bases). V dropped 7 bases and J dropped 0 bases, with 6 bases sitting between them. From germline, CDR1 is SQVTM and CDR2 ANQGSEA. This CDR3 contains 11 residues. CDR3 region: CSGGVNTEAFF. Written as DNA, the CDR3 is TGCAGCGGGGGGGTGAACACTGAAGCTTTCTTT.

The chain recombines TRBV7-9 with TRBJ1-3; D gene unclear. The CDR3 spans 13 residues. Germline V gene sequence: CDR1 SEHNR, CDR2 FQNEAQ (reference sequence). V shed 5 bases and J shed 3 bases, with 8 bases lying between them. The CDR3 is CASSHGYGNTIYF. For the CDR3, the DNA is TGTGCCAGCAGCCACGGTTATGGAAACACCATATATTTT.

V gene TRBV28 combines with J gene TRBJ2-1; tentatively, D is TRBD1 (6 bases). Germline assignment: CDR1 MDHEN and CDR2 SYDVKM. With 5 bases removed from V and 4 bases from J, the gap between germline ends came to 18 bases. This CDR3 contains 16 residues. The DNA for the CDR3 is TGTGCCAGCAGTCCGTCCTCCAGGGGCGTTTACAATGAGCAGTTCTTC. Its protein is CASSPSSRGVYNEQFF.

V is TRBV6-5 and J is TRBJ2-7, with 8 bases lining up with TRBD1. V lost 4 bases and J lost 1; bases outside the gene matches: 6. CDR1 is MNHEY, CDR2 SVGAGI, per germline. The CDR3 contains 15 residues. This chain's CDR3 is CASSLWRTGSYEQYF. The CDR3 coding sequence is TGTGCCAGCAGTTTGTGGCGGACAGGGTCCTACGAGCAGTACTTC.

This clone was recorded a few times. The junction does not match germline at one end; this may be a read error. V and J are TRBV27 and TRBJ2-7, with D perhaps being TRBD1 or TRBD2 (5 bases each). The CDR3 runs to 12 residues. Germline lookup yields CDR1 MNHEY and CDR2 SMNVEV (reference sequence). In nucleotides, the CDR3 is TGTGCCAGCAGTGGGACCTCCGACGAGCAGTACTTC. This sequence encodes CASSGTSDEQYF.

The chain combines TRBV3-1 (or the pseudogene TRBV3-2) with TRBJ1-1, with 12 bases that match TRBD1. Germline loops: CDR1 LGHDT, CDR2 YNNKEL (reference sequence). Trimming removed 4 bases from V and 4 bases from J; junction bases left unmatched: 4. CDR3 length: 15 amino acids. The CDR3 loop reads CASSLWDRGLTEAFF. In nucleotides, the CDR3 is TGTGCCAGCAGCCTTTGGGACAGGGGGCTCACTGAAGCTTTCTTT.

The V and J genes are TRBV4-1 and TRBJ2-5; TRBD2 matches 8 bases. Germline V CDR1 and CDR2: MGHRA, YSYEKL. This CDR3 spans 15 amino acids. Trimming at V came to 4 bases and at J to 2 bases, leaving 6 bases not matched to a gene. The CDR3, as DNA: TGCGCCAGCAGCCGAGCGGGCGGGGGGCAAGAGACCCAGTACTTC. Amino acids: CASSRAGGGQETQYF.

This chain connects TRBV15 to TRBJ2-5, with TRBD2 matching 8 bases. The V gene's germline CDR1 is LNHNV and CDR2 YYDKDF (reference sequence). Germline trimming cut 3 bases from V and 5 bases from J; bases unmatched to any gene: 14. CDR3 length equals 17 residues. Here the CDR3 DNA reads TGTGCCACCAGCAGGGATATGGGGACTAGTCTATGGGAGACCCAGTACTTC. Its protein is CATSRDMGTSLWETQYF. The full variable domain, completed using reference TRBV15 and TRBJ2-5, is DAMVIQNPRYQVTQFGKPVTLSCSQTLNHNVMYWYQQKSSQAPKLLFHYYDKDFNNEADTPDNFQSRRPNTSFCFLDIRSPGLGDTAMYLCATSRDMGTSLWETQYFGPGTRLLVL.

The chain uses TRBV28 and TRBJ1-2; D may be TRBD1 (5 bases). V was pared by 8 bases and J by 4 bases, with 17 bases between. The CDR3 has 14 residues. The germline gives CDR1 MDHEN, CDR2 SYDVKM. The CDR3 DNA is TGTGCCAGCGGGCCCTTGCTGGGGACCTATGGCTACACCTTC. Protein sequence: CASGPLLGTYGYTF.

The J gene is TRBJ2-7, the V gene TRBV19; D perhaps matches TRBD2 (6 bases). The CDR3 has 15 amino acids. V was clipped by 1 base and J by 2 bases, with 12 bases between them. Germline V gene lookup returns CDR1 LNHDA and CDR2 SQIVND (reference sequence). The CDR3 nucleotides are TGTGCCAGTAGTATAGCAGTGGCGGGAACCTACGAGCAGTACTTC. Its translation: CASSIAVAGTYEQYF.

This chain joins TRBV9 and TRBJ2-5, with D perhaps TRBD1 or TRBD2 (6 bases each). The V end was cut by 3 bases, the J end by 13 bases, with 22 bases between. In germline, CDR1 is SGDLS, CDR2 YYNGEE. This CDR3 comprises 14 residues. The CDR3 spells CASSDLGGGPPSYF. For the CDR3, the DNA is TGTGCCAGCAGCGACCTTGGAGGGGGGCCTCCCTCGTACTTC.

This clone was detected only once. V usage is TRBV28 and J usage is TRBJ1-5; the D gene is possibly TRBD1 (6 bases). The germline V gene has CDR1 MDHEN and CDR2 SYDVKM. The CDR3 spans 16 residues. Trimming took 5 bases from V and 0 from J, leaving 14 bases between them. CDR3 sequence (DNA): TGTGCCAGCAGTGTAACAGGGACTTATAGCAATCAGCCCCAGCATTTT. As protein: CASSVTGTYSNQPQHF.

CDR3 sequence reads: CSASPATGTPYEQYF. The CDR3 DNA sequence: TGCAGTGCTAGTCCGGCGACAGGGACGCCCTACGAGCAGTACTTC. V and J are TRBV20-1 and TRBJ2-7; the match to TRBD1 covers 7 bases. V lost 3 bases to trimming and J lost 2 bases; unmatched junction nucleotides: 10. This CDR3 is built from 15 residues. Germline loops: CDR1 DFQATT, CDR2 SNEGSKA (reference sequence).

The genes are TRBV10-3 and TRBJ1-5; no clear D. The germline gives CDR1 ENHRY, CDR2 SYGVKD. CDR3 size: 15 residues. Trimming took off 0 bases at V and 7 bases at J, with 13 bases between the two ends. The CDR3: CAISESGYGLQPQHF. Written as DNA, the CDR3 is TGTGCCATCAGTGAGTCGGGATACGGCCTGCAGCCCCAGCATTTT.

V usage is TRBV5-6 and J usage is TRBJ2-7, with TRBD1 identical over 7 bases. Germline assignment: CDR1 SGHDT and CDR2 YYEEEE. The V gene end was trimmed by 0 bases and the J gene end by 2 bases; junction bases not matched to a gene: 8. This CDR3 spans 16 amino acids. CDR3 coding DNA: TGTGCCAGCAGCTTGGGGTGGACAGGAAGGACCTACGAGCAGTACTTC. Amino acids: CASSLGWTGRTYEQYF.

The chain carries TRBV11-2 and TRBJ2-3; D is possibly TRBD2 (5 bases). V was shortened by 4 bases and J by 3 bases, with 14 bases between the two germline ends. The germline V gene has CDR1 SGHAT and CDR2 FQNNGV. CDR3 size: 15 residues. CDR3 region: CASSSPRGLTDTQYF. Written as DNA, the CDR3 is TGTGCCAGCAGCTCCCCCCGAGGACTGACAGATACGCAGTATTTT.

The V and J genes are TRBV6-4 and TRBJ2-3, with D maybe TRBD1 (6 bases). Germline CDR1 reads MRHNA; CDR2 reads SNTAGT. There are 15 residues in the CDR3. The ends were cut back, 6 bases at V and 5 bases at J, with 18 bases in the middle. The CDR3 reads CASRDGPRGLDTQYF. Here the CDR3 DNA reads TGTGCCAGCAGGGACGGGCCGAGGGGGTTAGATACGCAGTATTTT.

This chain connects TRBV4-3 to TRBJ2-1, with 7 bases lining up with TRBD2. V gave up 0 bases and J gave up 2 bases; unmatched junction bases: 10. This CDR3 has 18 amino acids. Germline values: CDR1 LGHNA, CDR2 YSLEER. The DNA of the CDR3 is TGCGCCAGCAGCCAAGAACTCGACCAACTAGCGACCTACAATGAGCAGTTCTTC. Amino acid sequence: CASSQELDQLATYNEQFF.

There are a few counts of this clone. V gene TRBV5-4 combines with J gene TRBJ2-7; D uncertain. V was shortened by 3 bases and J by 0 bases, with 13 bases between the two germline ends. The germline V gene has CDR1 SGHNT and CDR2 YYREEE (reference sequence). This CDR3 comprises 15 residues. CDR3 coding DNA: TGTGCCAGCAGCTCGGCTACGTCTTACTCCTACGAGCAGTACTTC. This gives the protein CASSSATSYSYEQYF.

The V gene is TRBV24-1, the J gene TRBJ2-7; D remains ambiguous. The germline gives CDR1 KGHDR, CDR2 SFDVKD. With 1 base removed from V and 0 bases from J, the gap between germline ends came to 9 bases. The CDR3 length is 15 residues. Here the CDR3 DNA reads TGTGCCACCAGTGATTTTCAGTTCGACTCCTACGAGCAGTACTTC. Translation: CATSDFQFDSYEQYF.

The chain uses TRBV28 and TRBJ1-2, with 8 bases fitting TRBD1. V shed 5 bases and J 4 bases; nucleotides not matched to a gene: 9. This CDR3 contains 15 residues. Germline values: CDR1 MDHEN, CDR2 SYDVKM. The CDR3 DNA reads TGTGCCAGCAGTACCGGCCTCCAGGGGGCCTATGGCTACACCTTC. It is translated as CASSTGLQGAYGYTF.

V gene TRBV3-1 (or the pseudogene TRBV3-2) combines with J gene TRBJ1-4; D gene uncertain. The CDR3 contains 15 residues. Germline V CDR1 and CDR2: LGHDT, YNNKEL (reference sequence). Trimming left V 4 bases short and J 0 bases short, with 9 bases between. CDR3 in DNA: TGTGCCAGCAGCCTTAGGTGGGCAACTAATGAAAAACTGTTTTTT. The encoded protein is CASSLRWATNEKLFF.

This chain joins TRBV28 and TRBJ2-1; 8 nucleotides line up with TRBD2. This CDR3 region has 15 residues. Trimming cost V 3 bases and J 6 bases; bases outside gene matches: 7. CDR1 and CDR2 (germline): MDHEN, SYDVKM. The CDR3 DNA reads TGTGCCAGCAGTTTCGGGGCGGGGGGTAGCAATGAGCAGTTCTTC. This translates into CASSFGAGGSNEQFF.

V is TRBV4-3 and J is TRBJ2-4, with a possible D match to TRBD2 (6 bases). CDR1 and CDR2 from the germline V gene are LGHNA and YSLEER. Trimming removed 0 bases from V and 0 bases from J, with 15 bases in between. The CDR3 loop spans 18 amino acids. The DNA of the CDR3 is TGCGCCAGCAGCCAAGATGTGGTCGGGGGACTAGCCAAAAACATTCAGTACTTC. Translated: CASSQDVVGGLAKNIQYF.